The clone carrying this T cell receptor (beta chain) was counted a few times. Antigen specificity is unknown. After template switching added a universal primer site, the resulting cDNA carried unique molecular identifiers. Using its own MiXCR run on the 5' RACE reads, TCRdb lists one record per CDR3 protein. In the table there are approximately 410,000 distinct CDR3 sequences, less than 20% of which are singletons. The sample is drawn from a study of identical twins. General study results and limits: Its conclusions, products of cross-sectional statistical analysis, did not come from following the same donors.

V shed 1 base and J shed 5 bases, with 8 bases lying between them. This CDR3 comprises 13 residues. Germline V gives CDR1 MGHDK, CDR2 SYGVNS. This sequence was found in a man in his forties or fifties in good health. Sequenced sample: naive T cells sorted from blood. The chain carries TRBV25-1 and TRBJ2-5; D not certain. The CDR3 coding sequence is TGTGCCAGCAGTGAATCTCGCGTGGAGACCCAGTACTTC. Translation gives CASSESRVETQYF.